Each of the 17 T cell receptor beta chains below was sequenced from the same sample in a study of T cell responses to AZD1222 COVID-19 vaccine. Produced via immunoSEQ multiplex PCR; TCRdb's table is partial and in-frame only. Of about 97,000 clones listed, approximately 90% are singletons. This specimen consisted of peripheral blood, obtained on day 0 of AZD1222 vaccination. These receptors all come from an adult in good health.

This clone was observed a single time. This chain links TRBV5-1 with TRBJ1-2; no firm D call. The CDR3 covers 14 residues. Trimming pared 3 bases from V and 1 base from J, leaving 10 bases between. The germline CDR1 and CDR2 sequences are SGHRS and YFSETQ. The CDR3, as DNA: TGCGCCAGCAGCTCCACCCGAAATAACTATGGCTACACCTTC. Protein product: CASSSTRNNYGYTF.

The chain recombines TRBV18 with TRBJ2-7; D possibly matches TRBD1 or TRBD2 (6 bases each). The CDR3 totals 15 residues. V was clipped by 5 bases and J by 1 base, with 15 bases between them. Germline CDR1 KGHSH, CDR2 LQKENI. The CDR3, as DNA: TGTGCCAGCTCAGGGTTACAGGGAGGATCCTACGAGCAGTACTTC. Translation gives CASSGLQGGSYEQYF.

The chain recombines TRBV6-2 or TRBV6-3 with TRBJ2-7; TRBD1 aligns across 7 bases. After removal of 0 bases from V and 2 bases from J, the junction contained 4 bases not matched to a gene. Germline V lookup: CDR1 MNHEY, CDR2 SVGEGT. This CDR3 is 15 amino acids long. In nucleotides, the CDR3 is TGTGCCAGCAGTTACTCGTCAGGGGGTCCCTACGAGCAGTACTTC. Translating it yields CASSYSSGGPYEQYF.

V is TRBV7-2 and J is TRBJ1-4; TRBD1 is a possible D gene (6 bases). Germline lookup yields CDR1 SGHTA and CDR2 FQGNSA. The CDR3 extends over 14 amino acids. Trimming stripped 6 bases from V and 4 bases from J, with 12 bases between. DNA for the CDR3: TGTGCCAGCAGAACAGGGCTAAGTAATGAAAAACTGTTTTTT. Its translation: CASRTGLSNEKLFF.

The CDR3 is CASSTRQGSDQPQHF. In nucleotides, the CDR3 is TGTGCCAGCTCAACACGACAGGGCTCCGATCAGCCCCAGCATTTT. The chain employs TRBV18 and TRBJ1-5; 7 bases match TRBD1. The CDR3 runs 15 residues. V trimming: 5 bases; J trimming: 5 bases; junction bases outside the gene matches: 9. Germline loops: CDR1 KGHSH, CDR2 LQKENI.

The chain combines TRBV2 with TRBJ1-4, with 10 bases identical to TRBD1. J was trimmed by 0 bases and V by 7 bases; bases with no gene match: 11. This CDR3 spans 18 amino acids. Germline V gene data show CDR1 as SNHLY and CDR2 as FYNNEI. CDR3 amino acids: CASNRQGARGATNEKLFF. CDR3 coding DNA: TGTGCCAGCAATAGACAGGGGGCGCGAGGGGCAACTAATGAAAAACTGTTTTTT.

The chain carries TRBV6-5 and TRBJ2-7; TRBD2 agrees at 9 bases. The V segment lost 2 bases and the J segment 3 bases; nucleotides outside the gene matches: 8. Germline lookup yields CDR1 MNHEY and CDR2 SVGAGI. CDR3 size: 16 residues. CDR3 loop: CASSYALAGSRYEQYF. The CDR3 region has the DNA TGTGCCAGCAGTTACGCGCTAGCGGGATCTCGCTACGAGCAGTACTTC.

This chain uses TRBV6-6 with TRBJ2-7; no definite D call. The V and J ends lost 6 bases and 0 bases respectively, with 9 bases between them. The CDR3 runs 13 residues. Germline assignment: CDR1 MNHNY and CDR2 SVGAGI (reference sequence). CDR3: CASSTTDSYEQYF. The CDR3 DNA reads TGTGCCAGCAGCACGACGGACTCCTACGAGCAGTACTTC.

This clone occurred once. The V gene is TRBV2, the J gene TRBJ1-1; D is possibly TRBD1 (5 bases). V was trimmed by 5 bases and J by 1 base, leaving 8 bases between them. The CDR3 is 13 amino acids. Germline lookup yields CDR1 SNHLY and CDR2 FYNNEI. This chain's CDR3 is CASSLDRNTEAFF. CDR3 DNA sequence: TGTGCCAGCAGTTTAGACAGGAACACTGAAGCTTTCTTT.

This chain uses TRBV28 with TRBJ1-2; D might be TRBD1 (6 bases). The CDR3 is 13 residues long. Per germline, CDR1 MDHEN and CDR2 SYDVKM. V shed 4 bases and J shed 0 bases, with 6 bases lying between them. Written as DNA, the CDR3 is TGTGCCAGCAGTTACAGGGCTAACTATGGCTACACCTTC. Translation gives CASSYRANYGYTF.

This chain joins TRBV5-1 and TRBJ2-4; no reliable D call. Germline V CDR1 and CDR2: SGHRS, YFSETQ. V was pared by 0 bases and J by 12 bases, with 16 bases between. The CDR3 covers 14 residues. This CDR3 reads CASSLGGGESSQYF. CDR3 nucleotides: TGCGCCAGCAGCTTGGGTGGCGGTGAGTCATCTCAGTACTTC.

The chain carries TRBV18 and TRBJ2-2; 7 bases line up with TRBD1. Looked up from germline, CDR1 is KGHSH and CDR2 is LQKENI. This CDR3 spans 15 amino acids. Trimming removed 5 bases from V and 3 bases from J; junction bases left unmatched: 6. Written as DNA, the CDR3 is TGTGCCAGCTCAACAGCCGGGACAGACACCGGGGAGCTGTTTTTT. Its protein is CASSTAGTDTGELFF. Using reference TRBV18 and TRBJ2-2 for the parts outside the CDR3, the full variable domain is NAGVMQNPRHLVRRRGQEARLRCSPMKGHSHVYWYRQLPEEGLKFMVYLQKENIIDESGMPKERFSAEFPKEGPSILRIQQVVRGDSAAYFCASSTAGTDTGELFFGEGSRLTVL.

In this sample, this clone turned up many times. The V gene is TRBV7-9, the J gene TRBJ2-1; 7 positions agree with TRBD2. Germline V gene data show CDR1 as SEHNR and CDR2 as FQNEAQ (reference sequence). There are 15 residues in the CDR3. Germline trimming cut 1 base from V and 7 bases from J; bases unmatched to any gene: 7. CDR3 in amino acids: CASSLGSGNLNEQFF. CDR3 DNA: TGTGCCAGCAGCTTAGGCAGCGGGAATTTGAATGAGCAGTTCTTC.

The chain uses TRBV4-3 and TRBJ1-2, with D uncertain. The CDR3 is 14 amino acids. V dropped 1 base and J dropped 4 bases, with 10 bases sitting between them. CDR1 is LGHNA and CDR2 is YSLEER in the germline V gene. The CDR3: CASSQAGDSYGYTF. The CDR3 region has the DNA TGCGCCAGCAGCCAAGCCGGGGATAGCTATGGCTACACCTTC.

The chain uses TRBV12-3 or TRBV12-4 and TRBJ2-7; D may be TRBD1 (6 bases). CDR3 length equals 12 residues. Between the trimmed V and J ends, which lost 6 bases and 2 bases, there was a span of 8 bases. The CDR3, as DNA: TGTGCCAGCAGGGGGGCGACCTACGAGCAGTACTTC. As protein: CASRGATYEQYF.

This clone appeared a few times. V and J are TRBV14 and TRBJ2-5; D is unresolved. The CDR3 has 14 residues. CDR1 is SGHDN and CDR2 is FVKESK in the germline V gene. V gave up 1 base and J gave up 4 bases, with 10 bases separating them. The CDR3 DNA is TGTGCCAGCAGCCAAGCTTCCTACGGAGAGACCCAGTACTTC. Protein product: CASSQASYGETQYF.

The V and J genes are TRBV6-2 or TRBV6-3 and TRBJ2-2; TRBD1 matches 9 bases. The CDR3 consists of 17 residues. Germline CDR1 MNHEY, CDR2 SVGEGT. Germline trimming cut 6 bases from V and 1 base from J; bases unmatched to any gene: 9. CDR3 sequence reads: CASSLPGQGLNTGELFF. As DNA, the CDR3 is TGTGCCAGCAGCCTCCCGGGACAGGGATTGAACACCGGGGAGCTGTTTTTT.